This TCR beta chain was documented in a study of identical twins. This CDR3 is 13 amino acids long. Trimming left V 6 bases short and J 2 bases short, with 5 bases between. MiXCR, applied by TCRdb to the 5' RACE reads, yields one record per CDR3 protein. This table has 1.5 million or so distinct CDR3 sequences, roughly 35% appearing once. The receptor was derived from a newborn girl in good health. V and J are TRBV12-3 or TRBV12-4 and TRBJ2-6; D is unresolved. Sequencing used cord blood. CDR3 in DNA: TGTGCCAGCAGGAAAACTGGGGCCAACGTCCTGACTTTC. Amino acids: CASRKTGANVLTF.